Presented here are 23 T cell receptor beta chains from one specimen sequenced in a study of lymphopenia after photon versus proton radiotherapy (dated by TCRdb to about 2019). The library came from the immunoSEQ multiplex PCR assay. Imported from immuneACCESS, the table was reduced by TCRdb to in-frame sequences with V and J called. These copies leave out some clones; in studies compared against another copy, an unresolved V gene accounts for under half, and the cause of the remainder is not known. Present in this sample are tens of thousands of clones, approximately 91% of which were seen just once. Jointly, the top ten make up approximately 2.9% of the sample. The sample in question was peripheral blood, obtained from a patient treated with photon-based radiotherapy. The receptors shown here come from a woman in her seventies with pancreatic cancer.

This sequence joins TRBV5-6 and TRBJ2-4; a possible D gene is TRBD2 (6 bases). Germline assignment: CDR1 SGHDT and CDR2 YYEEEE. The V end was cut by 1 base, the J end by 1 base, with 15 bases between. The CDR3 extends over 17 amino acids. The CDR3 loop reads CASSLNSGRGAKNIQYF. CDR3 sequence (DNA): TGTGCCAGCAGCTTGAATAGCGGTAGAGGGGCCAAAAACATTCAGTACTTC. The whole variable domain, remainder taken from reference TRBV5-6 and TRBJ2-4, is DAGVTQSPTHLIKTRGQQVTLRCSPKSGHDTVSWYQQALGQGPQFIFQYYEEEERQRGNFPDRFSGHQFPNYSSELNVNALLLGDSALYLCASSLNSGRGAKNIQYFGAGTRLSVL.

The V call is TRBV4-1, the J call TRBJ2-7; D not certain. The V gene's germline CDR1 is MGHRA and CDR2 YSYEKL. The CDR3 spans 14 residues. Trimming left V 3 bases short and J 5 bases short, with 14 bases between. The CDR3: CASSHQSLLNEQYF. CDR3 nucleotide sequence: TGCGCCAGCAGCCACCAGTCCCTACTTAACGAGCAGTACTTC.

The rearrangement links TRBV5-1 to TRBJ2-1; either TRBD1 or TRBD2 may fit D (5 bases each). Germline assignment: CDR1 SGHRS and CDR2 YFSETQ. Trimming pared 0 bases from V and 4 bases from J, leaving 11 bases between. The CDR3 is made up of 15 amino acids. CDR3 residues: CASSLVGERYNEQFF. In nucleotides, the CDR3 is TGCGCCAGCAGCTTGGTGGGGGAGAGGTACAATGAGCAGTTCTTC.

This rearrangement joins TRBV5-1 to TRBJ2-1, with no clear D. The V end was cut by 0 bases, the J end by 4 bases, with 5 bases between. The CDR3 sequence is 13 residues long. The V gene's germline CDR1 is SGHRS and CDR2 YFSETQ. The CDR3 spells CASSLEPYNEQFF. The CDR3, as DNA: TGCGCCAGCAGCTTGGAGCCGTACAATGAGCAGTTCTTC.

The chain carries TRBV10-3 and TRBJ2-5, with 9 positions matching TRBD1. The CDR3 is made up of 16 amino acids. The germline gives CDR1 ENHRY, CDR2 SYGVKD. With V trimmed by 3 bases and J by 1 base, 6 bases remained unmatched. CDR3 region: CAISDRDRDFQETQYF. The CDR3 DNA reads TGTGCCATCAGTGACCGGGACAGGGATTTCCAAGAGACCCAGTACTTC.

V usage is TRBV6-5 and J usage is TRBJ2-2; no clear D. The germline V gene encodes CDR1 MNHEY and CDR2 SVGAGI. V gave up 4 bases and J gave up 0 bases, with 9 bases separating them. The length of the CDR3 is 15 residues. The CDR3 here is CASSLGNANTGELFF. The CDR3 DNA reads TGTGCCAGCAGTTTAGGGAACGCGAACACCGGGGAGCTGTTTTTT.

The V and J genes are TRBV11-1 and TRBJ1-5; no reliable D call. The CDR3 extends over 14 amino acids. V lost 3 bases and J lost 5, with 11 bases in between. Germline V CDR1 and CDR2: SGHAT, FQDESV (reference sequence). DNA of the CDR3: TGTGCCAGCAGCTTCGCTGGGTTGGATCAGCCCCAGCATTTT. This gives the protein CASSFAGLDQPQHF.

The chain joins TRBV9 to TRBJ2-1; possibly TRBD2 for D (5 bases). The germline V gene encodes CDR1 SGDLS and CDR2 YYNGEE. CDR3 size: 13 residues. V was trimmed by 3 bases and J by 7 bases, leaving 11 bases between them. The CDR3, as DNA: TGTGCCAGCAGCGGAGGATGGACTAATGAGCAGTTCTTC. Translated: CASSGGWTNEQFF.

The chain employs TRBV5-5 and TRBJ2-1, with a weak D call TRBD2 (6 bases). CDR1 is SGHKS, CDR2 YYEKEE, per germline (reference sequence). The CDR3 contains 11 residues. Trimming stripped 9 bases from V and 8 bases from J, with 12 bases between. CDR3 protein: CATVPGDEQFF. In DNA form, the CDR3 reads TGTGCCACCGTCCCGGGGGATGAGCAGTTCTTC.

CDR3 sequence: CASSYSETGGNTIYF. The CDR3 region has the DNA TGTGCCAGCAGTTATTCCGAGACAGGAGGAAACACCATATATTTT. This chain joins TRBV6-5 and TRBJ1-3, with TRBD1 as a possible D gene (6 bases). CDR1 is MNHEY, CDR2 SVGAGI, per germline. The CDR3 length is 15 residues. The V and J ends lost 3 bases and 4 bases respectively, with 13 bases between them.

The chain links TRBV6-1 to TRBJ1-5; D is possibly TRBD1 (5 bases). CDR3 length: 15 amino acids. Germline CDR1 is MNHNS and CDR2 is SASEGT. Trimming pared 7 bases from V and 4 bases from J, leaving 17 bases between. For the CDR3, the DNA is TGTGCCAGCACGGGTTTAGGGAGGGGAAATCAGCCCCAGCATTTT. Protein sequence: CASTGLGRGNQPQHF.

The rearrangement uses TRBV5-6 and TRBJ2-3; either TRBD1 or TRBD2 may supply D (5 bases each). The germline V gene has CDR1 SGHDT and CDR2 YYEEEE. Deletions cut 0 bases from V and 10 bases from J, with 15 bases between. The CDR3 has 14 amino acids. The CDR3 reads CASSLDDGDQAQYF. The CDR3 DNA reads as TGTGCCAGCAGCTTGGATGACGGGGACCAGGCGCAGTATTTT. The whole variable domain, remainder taken from reference TRBV5-6 and TRBJ2-3, is DAGVTQSPTHLIKTRGQQVTLRCSPKSGHDTVSWYQQALGQGPQFIFQYYEEEERQRGNFPDRFSGHQFPNYSSELNVNALLLGDSALYLCASSLDDGDQAQYFGPGTRLTVL.

The rearrangement joins TRBV7-6 to TRBJ2-5; a weak D match, TRBD2 (6 bases). This CDR3 contains 16 residues. From germline, CDR1 is SGHVS and CDR2 FNYEAQ. V was shortened by 3 bases and J by 5 bases, with 19 bases between the two germline ends. The CDR3 reads CASSFEGRGEGETQYF. The CDR3 nucleotides are TGTGCCAGCAGCTTTGAGGGGCGGGGTGAAGGGGAGACCCAGTACTTC. The variable domain in full, completed from reference TRBV7-6 and TRBJ2-5, reads GAGVSQSPRYKVTKRGQDVALRCDPISGHVSLYWYRQALGQGPEFLTYFNYEAQQDKSGLPNDRFSAERPEGSISTLTIQRTEQRDSAMYRCASSFEGRGEGETQYFGPGTRLLVL.

The chain links TRBV27 to TRBJ1-1; D uncertain. This CDR3 has 12 residues. Germline V gives CDR1 MNHEY, CDR2 SMNVEV (reference sequence). V was shortened by 5 bases and J by 10 bases, with 14 bases between the two germline ends. CDR3 loop: CASSPVAGPAFF. The DNA for the CDR3 is TGTGCCAGCAGTCCGGTTGCAGGTCCAGCTTTCTTT.

Here the CDR3 reads CATNPSRGIQGGELFF. The CDR3 DNA sequence: TGTGCCACTAACCCGAGCCGGGGCATCCAAGGTGGGGAGCTGTTTTTT. The gene calls are TRBV19 and TRBJ2-2, with D perhaps being TRBD1 or TRBD2 (5 bases each). Trimming took 10 bases from V and 8 from J, leaving 26 bases between them. CDR3 length: 16 residues. The germline V gene has CDR1 LNHDA and CDR2 SQIVND (reference sequence).

The chain links TRBV14 to TRBJ1-2; D is unclear. CDR1 SGHDN and CDR2 FVKESK come from the germline V gene. V lost 3 bases and J lost 5, with 10 bases in between. The CDR3 runs 13 residues. The CDR3 spells CASSQGSRYGYTF. The CDR3, as DNA: TGTGCCAGCAGCCAGGGGAGTCGTTATGGCTACACCTTC.

There are a few counts of this clone. The V and J genes are TRBV28 and TRBJ1-5; no reliable D call. CDR1 and CDR2 (germline): MDHEN, SYDVKM. The ends were cut back, 3 bases at V and 4 bases at J, with 16 bases in the middle. The CDR3 loop spans 16 amino acids. The CDR3 protein is CASSLMGGIGNQPQHF. In nucleotides, the CDR3 is TGTGCCAGCAGTTTGATGGGAGGGATTGGGAATCAGCCCCAGCATTTT.

The V call is TRBV19, the J call TRBJ2-5, with D possibly matching TRBD2 (7 bases). The CDR3 runs 15 residues. Germline lookup yields CDR1 LNHDA and CDR2 SQIVND (reference sequence). V was cut by 7 bases and J by 4 bases, with 19 bases left in between. The CDR3 coding sequence is TGTGCCAGTAAAGGGGGGGACCGACCCTCAGAGACCCAGTACTTC. It codes for CASKGGDRPSETQYF.

V is TRBV7-9 and J is TRBJ2-4, with D possibly called TRBD1 or TRBD2 (5 bases each). The CDR3 is made up of 14 amino acids. Germline V lookup: CDR1 SEHNR, CDR2 FQNEAQ (reference sequence). V was clipped by 10 bases and J by 0 bases, with 13 bases between them. CDR3 sequence (DNA): TGTGCCACCACGGGACGGTTAGCCAAAAACATTCAGTACTTC. Translated, it gives CATTGRLAKNIQYF.

The chain employs TRBV15 and TRBJ1-5; D perhaps matches TRBD1 (6 bases). Germline CDR1 LNHNV, CDR2 YYDKDF (reference sequence). Trimming shortened V by 1 base and J by 7 bases, and 20 bases separated the two germline ends. The CDR3 has 17 amino acids. The CDR3 here is CATSRGDHGGRWQPQHF. CDR3 in DNA: TGTGCCACCAGCAGAGGGGACCACGGGGGCCGATGGCAGCCCCAGCATTTT.

This sequence joins TRBV9 and TRBJ2-5; no firm D call. V was clipped by 3 bases and J by 4 bases, with 13 bases between them. Germline-derived CDR1 and CDR2 are SGDLS and YYNGEE. The CDR3 sequence is 14 residues long. CDR3 protein: CASSDRDMGETQYF. The DNA for the CDR3 is TGTGCCAGCAGCGACCGAGACATGGGAGAGACCCAGTACTTC.

The rearrangement links TRBV5-1 to TRBJ2-7, with a tentative D call TRBD1 (6 bases). V lost 0 bases and J lost 3, with 10 bases in between. The CDR3 is 14 residues long. Germline assignment: CDR1 SGHRS and CDR2 YFSETQ. In nucleotides, the CDR3 is TGCGCCAGCAGCTTGGGAGGGGGTTACTACGAGCAGTACTTC. Amino acids: CASSLGGGYYEQYF.

The chain employs TRBV5-1 and TRBJ1-2; maybe TRBD1 (5 bases). Germline lookup yields CDR1 SGHRS and CDR2 YFSETQ. Trimming left V 0 bases short and J 1 base short, with 7 bases between. This CDR3 has 14 residues. DNA for the CDR3: TGCGCCAGCAGCTTGGCCGACAGTAACTATGGCTACACCTTC. This codes for CASSLADSNYGYTF.